This record concerns one T cell receptor (beta chain) sequence. Its antigen is undetermined. Time point of the sample: sample taken at primary tumor resection. Untreated early-stage non-small cell lung cancer patients, approximately 79 in total, were the donors. Whole RNA, isolated from tumor, nontumor lung or frozen PBMC, was sequenced without prior sorting. The V end was cut by 1 base, the J end by 9 bases, with 16 bases between. This CDR3 has 16 amino acids. The sample belongs to a study of spatial heterogeneity in lung cancer. Regarding the study as a whole: Blood carried ubiquitous expanded tumor TCRs more at resection than follow-up.

Unique molecular identifiers tagged every individual TCR cDNA molecule. TCRdb used MiXCR to reprocess the 5' RACE reads, holding one entry per CDR3 protein. There are some 25,000 distinct CDR3 sequences in the sample; about 4.7% occur only once, and 4% to 6.5% lies in the top ten. V is TRBV12-3 or TRBV12-4 and J is TRBJ1-6; possible D gene TRBD1, 5 bases. The sequence derives from a male donor with early-stage non-small cell lung cancer. Sequencing used PBMCs, obtained at surgery. The CDR3 DNA follows: TGTGCCAGCAGTTTAGACCCGGCAGGGCGAGGTTCACCCCTCCACTTT. Its protein product is CASSLDPAGRGSPLHF.